These 9 T cell receptor beta chains originate from one sample sequenced in a study of T cell responses to AZD1222 COVID-19 vaccine. Assay used: immunoSEQ multiplex PCR; TCRdb lists only in-frame clones, some missing. The sample carries around 120,000 clones, around 94% recorded once. The sample in question was peripheral blood, obtained on day 0 of AZD1222 vaccination. The origin of the receptors is an adult in good health.

The chain has TRBV7-3 and TRBJ2-1; no clear D. The CDR3 spans 15 residues. V was pared by 0 bases and J by 6 bases, with 12 bases between. Germline CDR1 reads SGHTA; CDR2 reads FQGTGA. The CDR3 sequence: CASSLTGDGFNEQFF. As DNA, the CDR3 is TGTGCCAGCAGCTTAACTGGTGACGGATTCAATGAGCAGTTCTTC.

The chain carries TRBV7-8 and TRBJ1-2, with 9 bases that match TRBD1. With 4 bases clipped from V and 2 bases from J, the junction kept 2 bases outside the gene matches. The V gene's germline CDR1 is SGHVS and CDR2 FQNEAQ. The CDR3 contains 14 residues. The CDR3 loop reads CASSYGQGNYGYTF. In DNA form, the CDR3 reads TGTGCCAGCAGCTACGGACAGGGGAACTATGGCTACACCTTC.

This rearrangement joins TRBV7-9 to TRBJ2-1; 8 positions match TRBD2. CDR3 size: 16 residues. The germline V gene encodes CDR1 SEHNR and CDR2 FQNEAQ (reference sequence). The trim removed 11 bases at V and 7 bases at J, leaving 19 bases unmatched. In nucleotides, the CDR3 is TGTGCCGGAATCACCCAGCGGGGGCTTACGGGGAATGAGCAGTTCTTC. It yields the protein CAGITQRGLTGNEQFF. Drawing the rest from reference TRBV7-9 and TRBJ2-1, the complete variable domain is DTGVSQNPRHKITKRGQNVTFRCDPISEHNRLYWYRQTLGQGPEFLTYFQNEAQLEKSRLLSDRFSAERPKGSFSTLEIQRTEQGDSAMYLCAGITQRGLTGNEQFFGPGTRLTVL.

This chain links TRBV28 with TRBJ2-2; D call uncertain. The CDR3 loop spans 14 amino acids. In germline, CDR1 is MDHEN, CDR2 SYDVKM. Trimming took 3 bases from V and 5 from J, leaving 10 bases between them. The CDR3: CASSLNWVTGELFF. CDR3 DNA sequence: TGTGCCAGCAGTTTGAACTGGGTGACCGGGGAGCTGTTTTTT.

The V gene is TRBV5-1, the J gene TRBJ2-5, with D perhaps TRBD1 (5 bases). V lost 4 bases and J 5 bases, leaving 15 bases between the germline ends. Germline values: CDR1 SGHRS, CDR2 YFSETQ. The CDR3 is 14 residues long. CDR3 nucleotides: TGCGCCAGCAGCAACCTGCCAGGGAAGGAGACCCAGTACTTC. Translation: CASSNLPGKETQYF. Supplemented by reference TRBV5-1 and TRBJ2-5, the full variable domain reads KAGVTQTPRYLIKTRGQQVTLSCSPISGHRSVSWYQQTPGQGLQFLFEYFSETQRNKGNFPGRFSGRQFSNSRSEMNVSTLELGDSALYLCASSNLPGKETQYFGPGTRLLVL.

The chain combines TRBV6-5 with TRBJ2-4; D may match TRBD1 or TRBD2 (5 bases each). V lost 2 bases and J 7 bases, leaving 18 bases between the germline ends. There are 16 residues in the CDR3. Germline-derived CDR1 and CDR2 are MNHEY and SVGAGI. The CDR3 sequence is CASSYPTGTSGNIQYF. The CDR3 DNA reads as TGTGCCAGCAGTTACCCTACCGGGACCTCTGGGAACATTCAGTACTTC.

V gene TRBV24-1 combines with J gene TRBJ2-5, with D possibly TRBD2 on 5 matching bases. V lost 5 bases to trimming and J lost 5 bases, with 17 bases between them. The CDR3 runs 15 residues. Germline values: CDR1 KGHDR, CDR2 SFDVKD. The CDR3 here is CATSVKRRGLETQYF. The CDR3 DNA follows: TGTGCCACCAGTGTCAAGAGACGGGGATTGGAGACCCAGTACTTC.

The rearrangement links TRBV5-1 to TRBJ1-2, with TRBD1 as a possible D gene (5 bases). Trimming cost V 6 bases and J 3 bases, with 24 bases left between them. The V gene's germline CDR1 is SGHRS and CDR2 YFSETQ. The CDR3 is 17 amino acids. The CDR3 spells CASNSGAADTFYYGYTF. CDR3 nucleotides: TGCGCCAGCAATTCCGGGGCAGCGGACACTTTTTACTATGGCTACACCTTC.

This clone was counted once. This chain connects TRBV9 to TRBJ2-1; a weak D match, TRBD1 (7 bases). This CDR3 comprises 15 residues. Germline CDR1 reads SGDLS; CDR2 reads YYNGEE. With 0 bases removed from V and 2 bases from J, the gap between germline ends came to 9 bases. The CDR3 is CASSVGRGAYNEQFF. The CDR3 nucleotides are TGTGCCAGCAGCGTAGGCAGGGGGGCCTACAATGAGCAGTTCTTC.